Following are 19 T cell receptor beta chains from one sample sequenced in a study of T cell changes during pregnancy in multiple sclerosis (dated by TCRdb to between 2017 and 2020). The method behind the library was the immunoSEQ multiplex PCR assay. TCRdb carries this immuneACCESS record with in-frame sequences only. Its versions omit some clonotypes, under half of them owing to an unresolved V gene in the studies checked, with the rest unexplained. This sample is represented by about 73,000 clones; roughly nine tenths of them were singletons. The top ten clonotypes cover approximately 9.5% of the sample. Source: peripheral blood, taken after pregnancy. These TCRs come from a female donor in good health, enrolled as a control in a pregnancy study.

The chain recombines TRBV6-6 with TRBJ1-5, with D tentatively TRBD1 (6 bases). The V gene lost 7 bases and the J gene lost 0 bases, with 13 bases spanning the gap. This CDR3 contains 15 residues. In germline, CDR1 is MNHNY, CDR2 SVGAGI (reference sequence). CDR3 in DNA: TGTGCCAGCAACGCAGGACAGACTAGCAATCAGCCCCAGCATTTT. Its translation is CASNAGQTSNQPQHF.

The V gene is TRBV4-1, the J gene TRBJ2-2, with 8 nucleotides matching TRBD2. The CDR3 sequence is 15 residues long. The V gene's germline CDR1 is MGHRA and CDR2 YSYEKL. Trimming removed 5 bases from V and 5 bases from J; junction bases left unmatched: 7. The CDR3 DNA reads as TGCGCCAGCAGCGTCCGGATAGCGGGGACCGGGGAGCTGTTTTTT. It translates to CASSVRIAGTGELFF.

V usage is TRBV7-9 and J usage is TRBJ2-1; D gene unclear. This CDR3 spans 10 amino acids. The germline gives CDR1 SEHNR, CDR2 FQNEAQ (reference sequence). V was pared by 3 bases and J by 10 bases, with 4 bases between. The CDR3 nucleotides read TGTGCCAGCAGCTTGCTAGAGCAGTTCTTC. Protein: CASSLLEQFF.

The CDR3 bases are TGTGCCAGCAGCATCCGGACAGGGCCTCCTAACTATGGCTACACCTTC. It specifies CASSIRTGPPNYGYTF. The chain couples TRBV21-1 to TRBJ1-2; the table's D gene call, TRBD1, was not cross checked with the DNA. TRBV21-1 is flagged as a pseudogene. The CDR3 runs to 16 residues.

V gene TRBV25-1 combines with J gene TRBJ2-7; TRBD1 matches at 8 bases. Trimming at V came to 3 bases and at J to 6 bases, leaving 7 bases not matched to a gene. There are 14 residues in the CDR3. Germline loops: CDR1 MGHDK, CDR2 SYGVNS. The CDR3 nucleotides are TGTGCCAGCAGTGAGACTCGGACAGGGAGCGAGCAGTACTTC. It encodes CASSETRTGSEQYF.

V usage is TRBV4-1 and J usage is TRBJ2-7, with TRBD2 matching over 7 bases. After removal of 4 bases from V and 3 bases from J, the junction contained 6 bases not matched to a gene. The CDR3 has 14 residues. In germline, CDR1 is MGHRA, CDR2 YSYEKL. CDR3 in DNA: TGCGCCAGCAGCCGCACGAGGGAGGGCTACGAGCAGTACTTC. This gives the protein CASSRTREGYEQYF.

The chain joins TRBV6-6 to TRBJ2-3, with 10 bases aligning to TRBD2. Looked up from germline, CDR1 is MNHNY and CDR2 is SVGAGI (reference sequence). V was pared by 4 bases and J by 6 bases, with 7 bases of the junction left unmatched. CDR3 size: 15 residues. The CDR3 spells CASSFPAGGPDTQYF. As DNA, the CDR3 is TGTGCCAGCAGTTTCCCAGCGGGAGGGCCCGATACGCAGTATTTT.

Regarding this clone: Other DNA sequences in the sample encode the same CDR3. The chain combines TRBV6-5 with TRBJ1-2, with 8 positions matching TRBD1. There are 13 residues in the CDR3. Germline values: CDR1 MNHEY, CDR2 SVGAGI. V trimming: 0 bases; J trimming: 7 bases; junction bases outside the gene matches: 1. The CDR3 loop is CASSYSQGVGYTF. CDR3 in DNA: TGTGCCAGCAGTTACTCACAGGGGGTTGGCTACACCTTC.

The DNA of the CDR3 is TGTGCCATCAGTGAGGATCGTCAGGGGGGCCAAGAGACCCAGTACTTC. Its translation is CAISEDRQGGQETQYF. The chain has TRBV10-3 and TRBJ2-5; D might be TRBD1 (7 bases). The CDR3 length is 16 residues. V lost 2 bases to trimming and J lost 1 base, with 14 bases between them. Germline CDR1 and CDR2: ENHRY and SYGVKD.

This clone was seen only once. The rearrangement links TRBV5-1 to TRBJ2-1; tentatively, D is TRBD2 (5 bases). Germline V gives CDR1 SGHRS, CDR2 YFSETQ. This CDR3 comprises 13 residues. The V gene lost 6 bases and the J gene lost 5 bases, with 12 bases spanning the gap. The CDR3 DNA is TGCGCCAGCACACCCCCGGAGGACAATGAGCAGTTCTTC. Residues: CASTPPEDNEQFF. Drawing the rest from reference TRBV5-1 and TRBJ2-1, the complete variable domain is KAGVTQTPRYLIKTRGQQVTLSCSPISGHRSVSWYQQTPGQGLQFLFEYFSETQRNKGNFPGRFSGRQFSNSRSEMNVSTLELGDSALYLCASTPPEDNEQFFGPGTRLTVL.

This chain uses TRBV9 with TRBJ2-2; tentative D call: TRBD1 (6 bases). The V and J ends lost 0 bases and 5 bases respectively, with 11 bases between them. Germline assignment: CDR1 SGDLS and CDR2 YYNGEE. This CDR3 has 15 residues. The CDR3, as DNA: TGTGCCAGCAGCGTAGCAGGGGTGGGTACCGGGGAGCTGTTTTTT. Translated, it gives CASSVAGVGTGELFF.

The chain uses TRBV6-5 and TRBJ2-7, with D perhaps TRBD1 (6 bases). V was clipped by 1 base and J by 1 base, with 14 bases between them. The CDR3 sequence is 16 residues long. CDR1 MNHEY and CDR2 SVGAGI come from the germline V gene. The CDR3 loop is CASSYLGAGLSYEQYF. CDR3 in DNA: TGTGCCAGCAGTTACTTGGGGGCAGGGCTATCCTACGAGCAGTACTTC.

This sequence joins TRBV6-5 and TRBJ2-7; possibly TRBD1 for D (5 bases). Trimming took off 6 bases at V and 6 bases at J, with 12 bases between the two ends. The germline CDR1 and CDR2 sequences are MNHEY and SVGAGI. The CDR3 is 12 residues long. The DNA of the CDR3 is TGTGCCAGCAGAAGAACAGGAGCCGAGCAGTACTTC. The encoded protein is CASRRTGAEQYF.

The chain has TRBV2 and TRBJ2-7; 8 nucleotides align to TRBD2. This CDR3 has 15 amino acids. Germline V lookup: CDR1 SNHLY, CDR2 FYNNEI. V lost 8 bases and J lost 2; bases outside the gene matches: 11. Written as DNA, the CDR3 is TGTGCCAGCGAACCCCTCCCGGGACTAGCCTACGAGCAGTACTTC. Its translation: CASEPLPGLAYEQYF.

The table lists this clone with a count of one. V usage is TRBV30 and J usage is TRBJ2-3; D perhaps matches TRBD2 (5 bases). V lost 0 bases and J lost 2, with 15 bases in between. The length of the CDR3 is 16 residues. Germline V gives CDR1 GTSNPN, CDR2 SVGIG (reference sequence). The CDR3 DNA is TGTGCCTGGAGTGTAGCCCTGAGCGGAAACACAGATACGCAGTATTTT. Translating it yields CAWSVALSGNTDTQYF.

The chain recombines TRBV5-6 with TRBJ2-2, with D hard to call. V lost 7 bases and J 4 bases, leaving 14 bases between the germline ends. Germline CDR1 reads SGHDT; CDR2 reads YYEEEE. The CDR3 runs 14 residues. The chain's CDR3 is CASSTPDSTGELFF. In DNA, the CDR3 is TGTGCCAGCTCAACACCCGACTCCACCGGGGAGCTGTTTTTT.

V is TRBV6-5 and J is TRBJ1-1; TRBD1 matches 7 bases. V gave up 4 bases and J gave up 0 bases; unmatched junction bases: 2. Germline assignment: CDR1 MNHEY and CDR2 SVGAGI. This CDR3 is built from 14 residues. The CDR3 sequence is CASSSGTVNTEAFF. CDR3 in DNA: TGTGCCAGCAGTTCCGGGACAGTGAACACTGAAGCTTTCTTT.

The chain couples TRBV27 to TRBJ1-4, with 8 nucleotides matching TRBD1. The CDR3 spans 15 residues. Germline CDR1 reads MNHEY; CDR2 reads SMNVEV (reference sequence). J was trimmed by 8 bases and V by 6 bases; bases with no gene match: 11. CDR3 DNA: TGTGCCAGCAGGGGATCGACAGGGGTCGGAGAAAAACTGTTTTTT. Translation gives CASRGSTGVGEKLFF.

The chain couples TRBV11-3 to TRBJ2-1, with 9 bases fitting TRBD2. Germline V CDR1 and CDR2: SGHNT, YENEEA. The CDR3 loop spans 17 amino acids. Trimming at V came to 1 base and at J to 4 bases, leaving 8 bases not matched to a gene. The CDR3 DNA reads TGTGCCAGCAGCTTAGGGCGGGCTAGCGGGATGTACAATGAGCAGTTCTTC. It specifies CASSLGRASGMYNEQFF.